This T cell receptor (beta chain) was obtained from a study of blood T cell repertoires in COVID-19. Study-wide background: Italy, Spain and the United States were the sources of the convalescent and acute COVID-19 samples. Sample material is recorded as cDNA or gDNA derived from T cells, B-cell-depleted T cells, or PBMCs.

The germline V gene has CDR1 SGHRS and CDR2 YFSETQ. With 9 bases clipped from V and 2 bases from J, the junction kept 19 bases outside the gene matches. The CDR3 runs to 17 residues. Per the authors' pipeline: Reference gene primers were amplified, and this amplification served to estimate nucleated cell counts. Here immunoSEQ multiplex PCR was the method, and the copy in TCRdb shows in-frame clones only, minus some. D and trimming come from the DNA, and the V and J calls and clone size come from that table. The table includes more than 110,000 clones, roughly 80% detected once. The chain recombines TRBV5-1 with TRBJ1-2; TRBD1 aligns across 7 bases. Material for sequencing was peripheral blood. The receptor was isolated from a human donor in a cohort sampled during active COVID-19. The CDR3 bases are TGCGCCAACCAGACAGGGACCACACTCCACCCCAACTATGGCTACACCTTC. Protein product: CANQTGTTLHPNYGYTF. Full variable domain (remainder filled in from reference TRBV5-1 and TRBJ1-2): KAGVTQTPRYLIKTRGQQVTLSCSPISGHRSVSWYQQTPGQGLQFLFEYFSETQRNKGNFPGRFSGRQFSNSRSEMNVSTLELGDSALYLCANQTGTTLHPNYGYTFGSGTRLTVV.